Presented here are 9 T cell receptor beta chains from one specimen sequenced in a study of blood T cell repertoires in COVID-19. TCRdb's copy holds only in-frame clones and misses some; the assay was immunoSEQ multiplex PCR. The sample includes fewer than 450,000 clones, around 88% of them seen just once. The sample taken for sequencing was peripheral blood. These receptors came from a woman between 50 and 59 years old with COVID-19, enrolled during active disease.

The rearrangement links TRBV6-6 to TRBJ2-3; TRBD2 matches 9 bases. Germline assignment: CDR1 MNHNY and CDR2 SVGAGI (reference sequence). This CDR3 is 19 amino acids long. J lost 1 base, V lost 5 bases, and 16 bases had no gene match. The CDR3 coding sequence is TGTGCCAGCAGTCCCTCCCCGGGTGGCGGGGGGGCACGCACAGATACGCAGTATTTT. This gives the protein CASSPSPGGGGARTDTQYF.

The CDR3 region is CAWNLGTPGGEAFF. As DNA, the CDR3 is TGTGCCTGGAACCTCGGGACACCCGGTGGGGAAGCTTTCTTT. The rearrangement links TRBV30 to TRBJ1-1, with D maybe TRBD1 (6 bases). This CDR3 has 14 amino acids. Per the germline V gene, CDR1 is GTSNPN and CDR2 is SVGIG (reference sequence). V lost 4 bases, J lost 8 bases, and 20 bases lay in between.

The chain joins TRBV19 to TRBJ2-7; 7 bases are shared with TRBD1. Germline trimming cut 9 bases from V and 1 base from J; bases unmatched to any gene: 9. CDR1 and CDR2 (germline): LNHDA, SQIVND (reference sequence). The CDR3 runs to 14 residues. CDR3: CASSRGRQSYEQYF. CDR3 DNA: TGTGCCAGCTCAAGGGGGCGACAGTCCTACGAGCAGTACTTC.

The CDR3 region has the DNA TGTGCCAGCGGGGATTTGAGGGCAGCTAGCACAGATACGCAGTATTTT. This sequence encodes CASGDLRAASTDTQYF. The chain couples TRBV25-1 to TRBJ2-3, with a possible D match to TRBD2 (5 bases). Germline CDR1 reads MGHDK; CDR2 reads SYGVNS. The CDR3 length is 16 residues. V lost 8 bases to trimming and J lost 0 bases, with 18 bases between them.

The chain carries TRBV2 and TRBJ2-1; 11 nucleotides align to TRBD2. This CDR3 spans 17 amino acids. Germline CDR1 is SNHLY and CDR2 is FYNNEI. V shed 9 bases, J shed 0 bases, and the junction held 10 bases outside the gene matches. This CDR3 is CASKSTSGGPSYNEQFF. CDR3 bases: TGTGCCAGTAAGAGTACTAGCGGGGGACCCTCCTACAATGAGCAGTTCTTC. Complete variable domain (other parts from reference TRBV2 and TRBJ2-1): EPEVTQTPSHQVTQMGQEVILRCVPISNHLYFYWYRQILGQKVEFLVSFYNNEISEKSEIFDDQFSVERPDGSNFTLKIRSTKLEDSAMYFCASKSTSGGPSYNEQFFGPGTRLTVL.

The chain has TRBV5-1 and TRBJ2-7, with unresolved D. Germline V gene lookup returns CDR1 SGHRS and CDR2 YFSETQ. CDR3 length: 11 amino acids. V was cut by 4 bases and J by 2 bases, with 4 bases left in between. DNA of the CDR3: TGCGCCAGCAGCACGGCCTACGAGCAGTACTTC. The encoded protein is CASSTAYEQYF.

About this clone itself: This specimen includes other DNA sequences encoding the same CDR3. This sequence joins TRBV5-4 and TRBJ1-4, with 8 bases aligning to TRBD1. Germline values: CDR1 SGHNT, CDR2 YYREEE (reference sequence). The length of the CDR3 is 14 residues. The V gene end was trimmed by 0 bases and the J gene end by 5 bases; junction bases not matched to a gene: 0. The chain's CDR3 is CASSLDRGNEKLFF. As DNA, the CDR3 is TGTGCCAGCAGCTTGGACAGGGGGAATGAAAAACTGTTTTTT. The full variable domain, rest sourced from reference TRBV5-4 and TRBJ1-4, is ETGVTQSPTHLIKTRGQQVTLRCSSQSGHNTVSWYQQALGQGPQFIFQYYREEENGRGNFPPRFSGLQFPNYSSELNVNALELDDSALYLCASSLDRGNEKLFFGSGTQLSVL.

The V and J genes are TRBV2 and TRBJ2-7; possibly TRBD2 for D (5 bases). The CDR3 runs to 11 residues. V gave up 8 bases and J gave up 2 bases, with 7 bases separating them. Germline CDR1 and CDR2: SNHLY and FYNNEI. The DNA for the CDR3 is TGTGCCAGCGACGGGACCTACGAGCAGTACTTC. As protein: CASDGTYEQYF.

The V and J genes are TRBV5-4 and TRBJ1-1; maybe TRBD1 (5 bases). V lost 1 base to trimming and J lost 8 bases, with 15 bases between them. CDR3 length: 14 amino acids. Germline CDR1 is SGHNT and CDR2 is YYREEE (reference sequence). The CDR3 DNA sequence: TGTGCCAGCAGCTTGAGCAGGGCAGGTTTCGAAGCTTTCTTT. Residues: CASSLSRAGFEAFF. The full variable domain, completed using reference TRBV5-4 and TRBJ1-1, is ETGVTQSPTHLIKTRGQQVTLRCSSQSGHNTVSWYQQALGQGPQFIFQYYREEENGRGNFPPRFSGLQFPNYSSELNVNALELDDSALYLCASSLSRAGFEAFFGQGTRLTVV.